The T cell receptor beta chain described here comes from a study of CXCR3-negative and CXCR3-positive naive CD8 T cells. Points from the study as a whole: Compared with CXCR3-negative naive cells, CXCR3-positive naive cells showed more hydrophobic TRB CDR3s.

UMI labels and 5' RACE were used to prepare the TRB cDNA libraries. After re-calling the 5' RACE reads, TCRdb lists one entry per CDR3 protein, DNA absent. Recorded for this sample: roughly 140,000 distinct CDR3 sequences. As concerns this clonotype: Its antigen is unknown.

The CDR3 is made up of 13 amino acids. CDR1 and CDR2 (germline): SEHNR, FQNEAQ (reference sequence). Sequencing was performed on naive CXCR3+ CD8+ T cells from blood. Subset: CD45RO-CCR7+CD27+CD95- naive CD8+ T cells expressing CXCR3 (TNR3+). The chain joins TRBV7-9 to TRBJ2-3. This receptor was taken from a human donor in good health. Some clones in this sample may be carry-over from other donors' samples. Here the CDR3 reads CASSFSLTDTQYF.